A selection of T cell receptor beta chains follows, all from one sample in a study of cytomegalovirus exposure and HLA in healthy donors. Clones were read by immunoSEQ multiplex PCR, and TCRdb kept only the in-frame ones, dropping some. In the table there are 150,000 to 200,000 clones, 80% to 90% of which are singletons. Material for sequencing was PBMCs. All receptors come from a woman aged 18 to 35 in good health and CMV-seronegative. CDR3s include the opening cysteine and the closing phenylalanine or tryptophan. Fields, in order: D gene, clone size, V gene, J gene, CDR3 protein, CDR3 DNA. A D gene is named only where the DNA matches it firmly. Some rows mark clone size as missing; the rest say once, few, many or name a class of expanded clone.

NA,NA,TRBV18,TRBJ1-1,CASSPDSGGGAFF,TGTGCCAGCTCCCCCGACAGCGGGGGTGGAGCTTTCTTT
NA,NA,TRBV5-6,TRBJ1-1,CASSLTGNTEAFF,TGTGCCAGCAGCCTTACAGGCAACACTGAAGCTTTCTTT
TRBD1,once,TRBV15,TRBJ1-5,CATSRGSVATGNSNQPQHF,TGTGCCACCAGCAGAGGGTCGGTTGCGACAGGGAATAGCAATCAGCCCCAGCATTTT
NA,NA,TRBV6-4,TRBJ2-3,CASSARVTDTQYF,TGTGCCAGCAGTGCCCGGGTCACAGATACGCAGTATTTT
NA,NA,TRBV29-1,TRBJ1-5,CSVVLQGNQPQHF,TGCAGCGTTGTTTTACAGGGCAATCAGCCCCAGCATTTT
NA,few,TRBV29-1,TRBJ1-1,CSAWSSGGTEAFF,TGCAGCGCCTGGTCATCGGGAGGCACTGAAGCTTTCTTT
NA,many,TRBV27,TRBJ2-7,CASSFLSSYEQYF,TGTGCCAGCAGTTTCCTGAGCTCCTACGAGCAGTACTTC
NA,NA,TRBV27,TRBJ1-2,CASRWGRDNYGYTF,TGTGCCAGCAGGTGGGGCCGAGATAACTATGGCTACACCTTC
NA,NA,TRBV6-1,TRBJ1-4,CASSEFSVVGLGEKLFF,TGTGCCAGCAGTGAATTCAGCGTCGTGGGTTTAGGTGAAAAACTGTTTTTT
NA,NA,TRBV21-1,TRBJ1-1,CASSNVAFF,TGTGCCAGCAGCAACGTTGCTTTCTTT
NA,NA,TRBV2,TRBJ2-1,CASRGSSGYNEQFF,TGTGCCAGCAGAGGTAGTAGCGGATACAATGAGCAGTTCTTC
TRBD2,NA,TRBV9,TRBJ2-2,CASSVDGGAGELFF,TGTGCCAGCAGCGTAGACGGGGGGGCCGGGGAGCTGTTTTTT
TRBD1,NA,TRBV5-4,TRBJ2-7,CASSSDRGGEQYF,TGTGCCAGCAGCTCGGACAGGGGTGGCGAGCAGTACTTC
NA,NA,TRBV5-8,TRBJ1-3,CASSLGQGGNTIYF,TGTGCCAGCAGCTTAGGGCAGGGAGGAAACACCATATATTTT
TRBD1,once,TRBV30,TRBJ2-7,CAWSVLQGFGEQYF,TGTGCCTGGAGTGTATTACAGGGGTTCGGCGAGCAGTACTTC
NA,NA,TRBV2,TRBJ2-7,CASISDSSLFYEQYF,TGTGCCAGCATCTCGGACAGCTCCCTGTTCTACGAGCAGTACTTC
NA,once,TRBV5-1,TRBJ2-3,CASRGPTASTDTQYF,TGCGCCAGCAGGGGCCCGACAGCTAGCACAGATACGCAGTATTTT
NA,NA,TRBV6-1,TRBJ1-2,CASSVLGAENYGYTF,TGTGCCAGCAGTGTCTTGGGGGCAGAGAACTATGGCTACACCTTC
TRBD1,NA,TRBV10-3,TRBJ1-1,CAINTEGATEAFF,TGTGCCATCAACACTGAGGGGGCCACTGAAGCTTTCTTT
NA,NA,TRBV21-1,TRBJ2-7,CASRTGTRLPLKYF,TGTGCCAGCAGAACCGGGACTAGATTACCTCTAAAGTACTTC
TRBD1,NA,TRBV7-2,TRBJ2-7,CASSLWAGGQVSYEQYF,TGTGCCAGCAGCTTATGGGCTGGGGGACAGGTCTCCTACGAGCAGTACTTC
NA,NA,TRBV30,TRBJ2-1,CAWSLDSNSYNEQFF,TGTGCCTGGAGCCTGGACAGCAACTCCTACAATGAGCAGTTCTTC
TRBD1,once,TRBV5-1,TRBJ2-3,CASSYTGGSDTQYF,TGCGCCAGCAGCTACACAGGGGGATCAGATACGCAGTATTTT
NA,NA,TRBV7-8,TRBJ1-2,CASSLARQQANYGYTF,TGTGCCAGCAGCTTAGCGCGGCAGCAAGCTAACTATGGCTACACCTTC
NA,few,TRBV30,TRBJ1-6,CAWSVAGFNSPLHF,TGTGCCTGGAGTGTGGCGGGGTTCAATTCACCCCTCCACTTT
TRBD1,NA,TRBV19,TRBJ1-6,CASSRDRGPSSYNSPLHF,TGTGCCAGTAGCCGGGACAGGGGGCCGAGCTCCTATAATTCACCCCTCCACTTT
TRBD1,once,TRBV27,TRBJ2-5,CASKDRGLQETQYF,TGTGCCAGCAAGGACAGGGGCCTCCAAGAGACCCAGTACTTC
TRBD2,NA,TRBV15,TRBJ2-1,CATSRRAAGGLHEQFF,TGTGCCACCAGTCGTAGGGCGGCGGGGGGGCTCCATGAGCAGTTCTTC
TRBD1,NA,TRBV28,TRBJ2-1,CASIPGTGYNEQFF,TGTGCCAGCATCCCTGGGACAGGGTACAATGAGCAGTTCTTC
NA,once,TRBV2,TRBJ2-7,CASSSEVPEQYF,TGTGCCAGCAGTTCCGAGGTACCGGAGCAGTACTTC
NA,NA,TRBV5-6,TRBJ2-7,CASSPPVEQYF,TGTGCCAGCAGCCCCCCCGTCGAGCAGTACTTC
NA,few,TRBV2,TRBJ1-2,CASSAGGYTF,TGTGCCAGCAGTGCAGGGGGCTACACCTTC
NA,NA,TRBV25-1,TRBJ1-6,CASSSLGEGLSPLHF,TGTGCCAGCAGCTCTCTAGGGGAGGGGTTATCACCCCTCCACTTT
TRBD1,NA,TRBV7-9,TRBJ2-7,CASGQQGAKYSYEQYF,TGTGCCAGCGGCCAACAGGGGGCTAAATACTCCTACGAGCAGTACTTC
TRBD1,NA,TRBV6-5,TRBJ2-7,CASSDRGDYEQYF,TGTGCCAGCTCGGACAGGGGGGACTACGAGCAGTACTTC
NA,NA,TRBV4-3,TRBJ2-6,CASSQDVQQGANVLTF,TGCGCCAGCAGCCAAGATGTCCAACAGGGGGCCAACGTCCTGACTTTC
TRBD2,NA,TRBV5-6,TRBJ2-7,CASSLVASGRSKQYF,TGTGCCAGCAGCTTGGTGGCTAGCGGGAGGTCGAAGCAGTACTTC
NA,NA,TRBV27,TRBJ2-2,CASTPTRSRTGELFF,TGTGCCAGCACCCCCACGAGGTCGAGGACCGGGGAGCTGTTTTTT
NA,NA,TRBV18,TRBJ2-2,CASSPTGGNTGELFF,TGTGCCAGCTCACCAACAGGCGGTAACACCGGGGAGCTGTTTTTT
TRBD1,NA,TRBV7-2,TRBJ2-7,CASSLVWVQGTPYEQYF,TGTGCCAGCAGCTTAGTATGGGTACAGGGGACACCCTACGAGCAGTACTTC
TRBD1,NA,TRBV9,TRBJ2-1,CASSGGTGAYNEQFF,TGTGCCAGCAGCGGGGGGACAGGGGCCTACAATGAGCAGTTCTTC
NA,NA,TRBV7-8,TRBJ1-2,CASSLDRTVKNYGYTF,TGTGCCAGCAGCTTAGACAGGACAGTTAAAAACTATGGCTACACCTTC
TRBD2,NA,TRBV4-2,TRBJ2-7,CASSQDRGGPSYEQYF,TGTGCCAGCAGCCAAGATCGCGGGGGGCCCTCCTACGAGCAGTACTTC
TRBD2,NA,TRBV7-9,TRBJ2-1,CASSLTAGGPLNEQFF,TGTGCCAGCAGCTTAACTGCGGGAGGGCCGTTAAATGAGCAGTTCTTC
NA,NA,TRBV29-1,TRBJ1-1,CSVDRNTEAFF,TGCAGCGTTGACAGGAACACTGAAGCTTTCTTT
NA,NA,TRBV29-1,TRBJ2-3,CSVGAYPGTHDTDTQYF,TGCAGCGTTGGGGCATACCCCGGGACACACGACACAGATACGCAGTATTTT
NA,NA,TRBV2,TRBJ1-5,CASSELQMGRGQPQHF,TGTGCCAGCAGTGAGTTACAGATGGGGCGAGGTCAGCCCCAGCATTTT
NA,NA,TRBV5-1,TRBJ1-4,CASSSQGSTNEKLFF,TGCGCCAGCAGCTCCCAGGGTTCAACTAATGAAAAACTGTTTTTT
NA,NA,TRBV19,TRBJ2-2,CASSIAPDRLTGELFF,TGTGCCAGTAGTATAGCTCCGGACAGACTCACCGGGGAGCTGTTTTTT
TRBD1,NA,TRBV2,TRBJ2-7,CASSEMGTGRYEQYF,TGTGCCAGCAGTGAGATGGGGACAGGGCGGTACGAGCAGTACTTC
TRBD2,NA,TRBV12-5,TRBJ2-1,CASGLVGESLAGDEQFF,TGTGCTAGTGGTTTGGTCGGTGAATCCCTAGCGGGAGATGAGCAGTTCTTC
NA,NA,TRBV2,TRBJ1-2,CASSSVLKNGYTF,TGTGCCAGCAGCTCGGTCTTAAAGAACGGCTACACCTTC
TRBD1,NA,TRBV19,TRBJ2-7,CASSIANIRDRYYEQYF,TGTGCCAGTAGTATAGCTAATATCCGGGACAGGTACTACGAGCAGTACTTC
TRBD1,NA,TRBV27,TRBJ1-6,CASSLGDRYSPLHF,TGTGCCAGCAGTTTAGGGGACAGGTATTCACCCCTCCACTTT
NA,NA,TRBV9,TRBJ2-7,CASSVGGGITYEQYF,TGTGCCAGCAGCGTAGGTGGGGGGATTACCTACGAGCAGTACTTC